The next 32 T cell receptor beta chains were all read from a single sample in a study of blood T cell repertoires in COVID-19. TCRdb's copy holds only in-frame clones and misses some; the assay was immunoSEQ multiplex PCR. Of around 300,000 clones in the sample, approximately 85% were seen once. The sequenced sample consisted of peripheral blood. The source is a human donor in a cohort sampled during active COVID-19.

CDR3 loop: CASSLVAGGKGVTQYF. For the CDR3, the DNA is TGTGCCAGCAGCCTCGTCGCGGGGGGCAAAGGGGTTACGCAGTATTTT. The chain links TRBV27 to TRBJ2-3; TRBD2 agrees at 8 bases. CDR3 length: 16 residues. With 6 bases clipped from V and 8 bases from J, the junction kept 16 bases outside the gene matches. Germline lookup yields CDR1 MNHEY and CDR2 SMNVEV (reference sequence).

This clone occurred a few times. This chain's CDR3 is CASSQAGSPMNTEAFF. As DNA, the CDR3 is TGTGCCAGCAGCCAAGCAGGCAGCCCGATGAACACTGAAGCTTTCTTT. The chain couples TRBV3-1 (or the pseudogene TRBV3-2) to TRBJ1-1; D remains ambiguous. The germline V gene has CDR1 LGHDT and CDR2 YNNKEL (reference sequence). The CDR3 has 16 residues. Trimming cost V 1 base and J 0 bases, with 12 bases left between them.

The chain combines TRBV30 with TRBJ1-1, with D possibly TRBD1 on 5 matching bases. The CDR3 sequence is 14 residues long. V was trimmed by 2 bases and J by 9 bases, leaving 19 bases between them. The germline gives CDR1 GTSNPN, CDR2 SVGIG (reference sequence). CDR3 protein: CAWSPSLDRQKAFF. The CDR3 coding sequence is TGTGCCTGGAGTCCTTCCCTAGACAGACAGAAAGCTTTCTTT. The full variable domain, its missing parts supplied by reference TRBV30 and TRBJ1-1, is SQTIHQWPATLVQPVGSPLSLECTVEGTSNPNLYWYRQAAGRGLQLLFYSVGIGQISSEVPQNLSASRPQDRQFILSSKKLLLSDSGFYLCAWSPSLDRQKAFFGQGTRLTVV.

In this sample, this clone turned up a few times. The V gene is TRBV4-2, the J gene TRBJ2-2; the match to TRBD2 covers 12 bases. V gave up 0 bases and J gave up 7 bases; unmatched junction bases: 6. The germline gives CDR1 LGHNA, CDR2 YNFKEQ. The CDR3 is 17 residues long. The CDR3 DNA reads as TGTGCCAGCAGCCAAGAAGGGGCTAGCGGGGGGGTCGGGGAGCTGTTTTTT. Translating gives CASSQEGASGGVGELFF.

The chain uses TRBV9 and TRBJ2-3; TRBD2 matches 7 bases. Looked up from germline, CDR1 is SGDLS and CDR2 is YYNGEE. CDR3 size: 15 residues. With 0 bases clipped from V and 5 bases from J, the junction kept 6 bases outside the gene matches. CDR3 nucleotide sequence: TGTGCCAGCAGCGTAGAGGGATTAGCGGGAGATACGCAGTATTTT. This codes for CASSVEGLAGDTQYF.

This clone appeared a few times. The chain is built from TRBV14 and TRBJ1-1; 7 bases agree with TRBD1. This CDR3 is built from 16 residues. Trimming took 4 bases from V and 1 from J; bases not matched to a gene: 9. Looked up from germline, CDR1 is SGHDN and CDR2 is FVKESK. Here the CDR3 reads CASSRLSTGQNTEAFF. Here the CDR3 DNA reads TGTGCCAGCAGCCGCCTATCGACAGGGCAGAACACTGAAGCTTTCTTT.

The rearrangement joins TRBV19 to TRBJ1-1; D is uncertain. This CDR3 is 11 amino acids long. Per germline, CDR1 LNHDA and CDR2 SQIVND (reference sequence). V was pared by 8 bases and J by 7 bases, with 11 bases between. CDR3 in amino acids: CASGGKIEAFF. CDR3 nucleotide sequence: TGTGCCAGTGGCGGTAAGATTGAAGCTTTCTTT.

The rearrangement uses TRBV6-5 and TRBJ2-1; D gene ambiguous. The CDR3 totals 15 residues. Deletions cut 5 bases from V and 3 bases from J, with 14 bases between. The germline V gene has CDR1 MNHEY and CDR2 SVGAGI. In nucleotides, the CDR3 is TGTGCCAGCAGTCTCTCAGCAGGTGGCTACAATGAGCAGTTCTTC. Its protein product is CASSLSAGGYNEQFF.

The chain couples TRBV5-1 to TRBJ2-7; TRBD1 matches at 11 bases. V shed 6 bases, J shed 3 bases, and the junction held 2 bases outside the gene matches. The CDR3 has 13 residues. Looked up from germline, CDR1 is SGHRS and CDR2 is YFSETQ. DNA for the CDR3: TGCGCCAGCACCGGGACAGGGGGCTACGAGCAGTACTTC. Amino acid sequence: CASTGTGGYEQYF.

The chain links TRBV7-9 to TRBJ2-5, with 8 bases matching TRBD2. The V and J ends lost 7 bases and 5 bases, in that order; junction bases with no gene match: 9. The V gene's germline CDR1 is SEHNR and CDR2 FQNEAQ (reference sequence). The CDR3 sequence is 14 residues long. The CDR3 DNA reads TGTGCCAGCAACGACGACGCGGGGGGCGAGACCCAGTACTTC. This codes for CASNDDAGGETQYF.

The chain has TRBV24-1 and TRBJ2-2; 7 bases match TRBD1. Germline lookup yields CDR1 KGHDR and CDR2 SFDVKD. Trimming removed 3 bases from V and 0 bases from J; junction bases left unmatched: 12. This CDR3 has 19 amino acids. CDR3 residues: CATSDLLTPGTANTGELFF. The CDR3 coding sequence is TGTGCCACCAGTGATCTCCTAACGCCCGGGACAGCGAACACCGGGGAGCTGTTTTTT.

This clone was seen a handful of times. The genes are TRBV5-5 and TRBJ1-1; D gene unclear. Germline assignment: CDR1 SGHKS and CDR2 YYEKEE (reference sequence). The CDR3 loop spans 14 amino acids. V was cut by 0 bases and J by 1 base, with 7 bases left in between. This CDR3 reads CASSLVQPNTEAFF. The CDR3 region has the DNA TGTGCCAGCAGCTTGGTACAGCCGAACACTGAAGCTTTCTTT.

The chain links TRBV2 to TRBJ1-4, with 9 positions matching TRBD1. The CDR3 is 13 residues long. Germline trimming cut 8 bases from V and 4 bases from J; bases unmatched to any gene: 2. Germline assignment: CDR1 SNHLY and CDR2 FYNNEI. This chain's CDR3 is CASVGQGNEKLFF. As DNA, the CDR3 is TGTGCCAGCGTGGGACAGGGTAATGAAAAACTGTTTTTT. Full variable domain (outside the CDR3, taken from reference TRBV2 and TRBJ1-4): EPEVTQTPSHQVTQMGQEVILRCVPISNHLYFYWYRQILGQKVEFLVSFYNNEISEKSEIFDDQFSVERPDGSNFTLKIRSTKLEDSAMYFCASVGQGNEKLFFGSGTQLSVL.

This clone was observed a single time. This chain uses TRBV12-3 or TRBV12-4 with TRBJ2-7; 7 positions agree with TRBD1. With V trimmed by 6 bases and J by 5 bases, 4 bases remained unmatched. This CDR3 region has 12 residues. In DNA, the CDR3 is TGTGCCAGCAGATTAACAGGGGACGAGCAGTACTTC. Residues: CASRLTGDEQYF.

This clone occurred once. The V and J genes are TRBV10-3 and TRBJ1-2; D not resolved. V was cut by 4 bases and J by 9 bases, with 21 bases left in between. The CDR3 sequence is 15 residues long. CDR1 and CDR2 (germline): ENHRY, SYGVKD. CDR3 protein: CAISAQTGSQVRYTF. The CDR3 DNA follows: TGTGCCATCAGTGCCCAAACCGGGTCCCAAGTCCGCTACACCTTC.

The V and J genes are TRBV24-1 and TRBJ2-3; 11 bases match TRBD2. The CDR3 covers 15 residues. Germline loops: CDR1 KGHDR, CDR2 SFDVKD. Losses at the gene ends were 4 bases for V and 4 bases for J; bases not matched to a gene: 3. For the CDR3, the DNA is TGTGCCACCAGTGAAGTAGCGGGGGGGGCAGATACGCAGTATTTT. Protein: CATSEVAGGADTQYF.

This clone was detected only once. CDR3 nucleotide sequence: TGTGCCAGCCTAAGCGGGGGGGAGTACAATGAGCAGTTCTTC. Protein sequence: CASLSGGEYNEQFF. The V call is TRBV27, the J call TRBJ2-1; the match to TRBD2 covers 10 bases. V lost 8 bases, J lost 4 bases, and 5 bases stayed unmatched. The CDR3 totals 14 residues. Germline V CDR1 and CDR2: MNHEY, SMNVEV (reference sequence).

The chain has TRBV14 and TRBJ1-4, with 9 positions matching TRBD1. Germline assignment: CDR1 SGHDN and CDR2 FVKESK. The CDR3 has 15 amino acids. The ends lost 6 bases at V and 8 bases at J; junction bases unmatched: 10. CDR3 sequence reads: CASRLTGTGREKLFF. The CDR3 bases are TGTGCCAGCAGGCTGACGGGGACAGGGAGGGAAAAACTGTTTTTT.

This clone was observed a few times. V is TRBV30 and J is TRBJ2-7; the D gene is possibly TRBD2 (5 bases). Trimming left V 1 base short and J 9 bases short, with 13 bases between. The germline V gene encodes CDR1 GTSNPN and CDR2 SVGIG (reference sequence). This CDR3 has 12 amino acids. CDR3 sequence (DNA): TGTGCCTGGAGTGAGAGCTCCGGAGGGCAGTACTTC. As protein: CAWSESSGGQYF.

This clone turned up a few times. The CDR3 loop is CASSQGPVHWYSNQPQHF. The CDR3 DNA is TGTGCCAGCAGCCAAGGTCCAGTCCATTGGTATAGCAATCAGCCCCAGCATTTT. V usage is TRBV3-1 (or the pseudogene TRBV3-2) and J usage is TRBJ1-5; D gene uncertain. CDR3 size: 18 residues. The V and J ends lost 1 base and 0 bases respectively, with 16 bases between them. Germline values: CDR1 LGHDT, CDR2 YNNKEL (reference sequence).

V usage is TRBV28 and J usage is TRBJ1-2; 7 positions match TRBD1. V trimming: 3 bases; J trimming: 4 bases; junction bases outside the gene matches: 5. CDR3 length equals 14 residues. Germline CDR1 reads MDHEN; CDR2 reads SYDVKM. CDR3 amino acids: CASSFRRDSYGYTF. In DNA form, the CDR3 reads TGTGCCAGCAGTTTCCGCCGGGACAGCTATGGCTACACCTTC.

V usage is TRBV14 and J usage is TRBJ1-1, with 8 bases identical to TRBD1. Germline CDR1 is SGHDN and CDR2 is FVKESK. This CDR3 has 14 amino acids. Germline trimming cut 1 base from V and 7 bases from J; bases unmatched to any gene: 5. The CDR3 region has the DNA TGTGCCAGCAGCCAAGGCAGGGGGCCCTTTGAAGCTTTCTTT. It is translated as CASSQGRGPFEAFF. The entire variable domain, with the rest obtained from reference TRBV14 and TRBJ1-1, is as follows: EAGVTQFPSHSVIEKGQTVTLRCDPISGHDNLYWYRRVMGKEIKFLLHFVKESKQDESGMPNNRFLAERTGGTYSTLKVQPAELEDSGVYFCASSQGRGPFEAFFGQGTRLTVV.

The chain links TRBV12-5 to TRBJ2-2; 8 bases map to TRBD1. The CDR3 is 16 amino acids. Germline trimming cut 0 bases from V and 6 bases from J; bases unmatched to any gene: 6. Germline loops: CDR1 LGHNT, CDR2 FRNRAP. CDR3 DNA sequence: TGTGCTAGTGGTTTGGTGGACAGGGTTCAAGCCGGGGAGCTGTTTTTT. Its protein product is CASGLVDRVQAGELFF.

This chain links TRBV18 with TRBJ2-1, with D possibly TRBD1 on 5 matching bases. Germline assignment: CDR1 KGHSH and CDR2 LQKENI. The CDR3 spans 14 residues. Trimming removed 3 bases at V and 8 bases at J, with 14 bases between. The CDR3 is CASSPVQGKDEQFF. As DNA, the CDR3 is TGTGCCAGCTCACCCGTCCAGGGAAAAGATGAGCAGTTCTTC. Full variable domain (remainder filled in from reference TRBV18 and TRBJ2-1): NAGVMQNPRHLVRRRGQEARLRCSPMKGHSHVYWYRQLPEEGLKFMVYLQKENIIDESGMPKERFSAEFPKEGPSILRIQQVVRGDSAAYFCASSPVQGKDEQFFGPGTRLTVL.

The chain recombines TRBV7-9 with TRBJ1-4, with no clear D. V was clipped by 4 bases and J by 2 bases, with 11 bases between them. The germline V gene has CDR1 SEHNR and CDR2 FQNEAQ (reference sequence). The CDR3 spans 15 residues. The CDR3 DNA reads TGTGCCAGCAGCTACATCCCTTCGACTAATGAAAAACTGTTTTTT. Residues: CASSYIPSTNEKLFF.

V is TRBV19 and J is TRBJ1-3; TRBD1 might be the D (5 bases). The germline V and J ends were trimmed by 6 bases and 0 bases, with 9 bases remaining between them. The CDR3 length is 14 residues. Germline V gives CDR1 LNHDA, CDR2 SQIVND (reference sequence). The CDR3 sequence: CASRTAYSGNTIYF. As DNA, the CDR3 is TGTGCCAGTAGGACAGCTTACTCTGGAAACACCATATATTTT.

This CDR3 is CASSQPGEKLFF. In DNA form, the CDR3 reads TGCGCCAGCAGTCAACCAGGGGAAAAACTGTTTTTT. The chain combines TRBV23-1 with TRBJ1-4; TRBD1 might be the D (5 bases). TRBV23-1 is labeled an ORF, and its function is uncertain. V lost 2 bases and J lost 8, with 6 bases in between. The CDR3 loop spans 12 amino acids.

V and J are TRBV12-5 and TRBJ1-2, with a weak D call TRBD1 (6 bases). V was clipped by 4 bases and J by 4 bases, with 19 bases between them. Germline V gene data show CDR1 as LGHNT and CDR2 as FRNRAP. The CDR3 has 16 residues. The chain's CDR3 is CASGSTGTLSVYGYTF. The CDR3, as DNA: TGTGCTAGTGGTTCAACCGGGACATTATCGGTCTATGGCTACACCTTC.

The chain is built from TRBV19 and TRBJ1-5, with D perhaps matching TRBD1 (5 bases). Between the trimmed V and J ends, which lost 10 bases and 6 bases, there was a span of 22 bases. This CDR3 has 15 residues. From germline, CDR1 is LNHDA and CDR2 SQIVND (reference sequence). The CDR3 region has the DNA TGTGCCACAAACTCAGGTACAGGATTTAGTCAGCCCCAGCATTTT. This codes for CATNSGTGFSQPQHF. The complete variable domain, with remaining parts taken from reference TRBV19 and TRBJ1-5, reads DGGITQSPKYLFRKEGQNVTLSCEQNLNHDAMYWYRQDPGQGLRLIYYSQIVNDFQKGDIAEGYSVSREKKESFPLTVTSAQKNPTAFYLCATNSGTGFSQPQHFGDGTRLSIL.

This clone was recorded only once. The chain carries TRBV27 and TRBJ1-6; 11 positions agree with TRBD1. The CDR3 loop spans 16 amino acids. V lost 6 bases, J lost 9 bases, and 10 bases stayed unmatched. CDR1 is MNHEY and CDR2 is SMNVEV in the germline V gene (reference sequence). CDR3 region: CASSIDRDRGGSPLHF. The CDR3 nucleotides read TGTGCCAGCAGCATAGATCGGGACAGGGGGGGTTCACCCCTCCACTTT.

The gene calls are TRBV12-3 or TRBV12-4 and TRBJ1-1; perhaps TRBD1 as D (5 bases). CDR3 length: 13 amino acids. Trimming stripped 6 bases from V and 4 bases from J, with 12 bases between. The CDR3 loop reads CASRFRQFTEAFF. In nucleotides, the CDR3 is TGTGCCAGCAGGTTCAGACAGTTCACTGAAGCTTTCTTT.

The CDR3 loop reads CASRGNYGYTF. CDR3 nucleotide sequence: TGTGCCAGTCGGGGTAACTATGGCTACACCTTC. This chain uses TRBV27 with TRBJ1-2; no reliable D call. V lost 9 bases to trimming and J lost 1 base, with 6 bases between them. The CDR3 extends over 11 amino acids. Germline CDR1 reads MNHEY; CDR2 reads SMNVEV (reference sequence).